These T cell receptor beta chains were read from a single sample in a study of blood T cell repertoires in COVID-19. Some clones are missing from TCRdb's copy, which holds only in-frame ones; the method was immunoSEQ multiplex PCR. This table has about 480,000 clones, 89% appearing once. The sample consisted of peripheral blood. The receptors were gathered from a man younger than 35 with COVID-19, enrolled during active disease. CDR3s include the opening cysteine and the closing phenylalanine or tryptophan. D genes are given only for firm matches. The size entry is marked missing in some rows and otherwise reads once, few, many or a size class.

v_gene,d_gene,abundance,len,j_gene,CDR3aa,CDR3nt
TRBV12-3/TRBV12-4,.,.,12,TRBJ2-5,CASSSLIGTQYF,TGTGCCAGCAGTTCCTTAATCGGGACCCAGTACTTC
TRBV30,TRBD2,.,17,TRBJ2-5,CAWSVSPSGRAWKTQYF,TGTGCCTGGAGTGTAAGTCCTAGCGGGAGGGCGTGGAAGACCCAGTACTTC
TRBV5-1,.,few,17,TRBJ1-4,CASSFFSTGNLNEKLFF,TGCGCCAGCAGCTTTTTCTCCACAGGGAATCTTAATGAAAAACTGTTTTTT
TRBV5-1,TRBD1,.,14,TRBJ1-2,CASSSGTDSYGYTF,TGCGCCAGCAGCTCAGGGACAGACTCCTATGGCTACACCTTC
TRBV18,.,.,12,TRBJ1-4,CASSSTNEKLFF,TGTGCCAGCTCCAGTACTAATGAAAAACTGTTTTTT
TRBV5-4,TRBD1,.,16,TRBJ2-7,CASSGWDRGESYEQYF,TGTGCCAGCAGCGGGTGGGACAGGGGAGAATCCTACGAGCAGTACTTC
TRBV7-8,.,.,12,TRBJ2-3,CASGYIVDTQYF,TGTGCCAGCGGTTACATCGTAGATACGCAGTATTTT
TRBV5-4,.,.,14,TRBJ1-1,CASSLIDGRTEAFF,TGTGCCAGCAGCTTGATAGATGGGCGCACTGAAGCTTTCTTT
TRBV29-1,TRBD1,.,14,TRBJ2-7,CSALGGTGANEQYF,TGCAGCGCCCTAGGGGGGACAGGGGCCAACGAGCAGTACTTC
TRBV6-1,.,.,15,TRBJ1-1,CASSEQGRMNTEAFF,TGTGCCAGCAGTGAACAGGGAAGGATGAACACTGAAGCTTTCTTT
TRBV5-4,.,.,12,TRBJ2-7,CASSFSGYEQYF,TGTGCCAGCAGCTTTAGCGGTTACGAGCAGTACTTC
TRBV5-1,.,.,16,TRBJ2-2,CASSLVAGSNTGELFF,TGCGCCAGCAGCTTGGTGGCGGGCTCGAACACCGGGGAGCTGTTTTTT
TRBV4-1,TRBD2,.,17,TRBJ2-1,CASSQEWSGGAYSEQFF,TGCGCCAGCAGCCAAGAATGGAGCGGGGGGGCGTACAGTGAGCAGTTCTTC
TRBV27,.,once,14,TRBJ2-7,CASSRRESSYEQYF,TGTGCCAGCAGTCGTAGGGAGAGCTCCTACGAGCAGTACTTC
TRBV30,.,.,14,TRBJ2-1,CAWSVRVSYNEQFF,TGTGCCTGGAGTGTAAGAGTTTCATACAATGAGCAGTTCTTC
TRBV5-1,.,.,15,TRBJ1-1,CASSLMSAGIDEAFF,TGCGCCAGCAGCTTGATGTCTGCGGGAATAGATGAAGCTTTCTTT
TRBV27,.,.,14,TRBJ2-2,CASSLQGNTGELFF,TGTGCCAGCAGTTTACAGGGGAACACCGGGGAGCTGTTTTTT
TRBV5-4,.,.,13,TRBJ1-3,CASRPSGGNTIYF,TGTGCCAGCAGACCTTCAGGGGGAAACACCATATATTTT
TRBV20-1,.,.,11,TRBJ2-7,CSARTGSEQYF,TGCAGTGCTAGGACAGGTTCCGAGCAGTACTTC
TRBV2,TRBD2,.,16,TRBJ2-5,CASNIGASGGVETQYF,TGTGCCAGCAATATTGGGGCTAGCGGGGGGGTGGAGACCCAGTACTTC
TRBV7-7,TRBD2,.,17,TRBJ2-1,CASSSGLAGWPYNEQFF,TGTGCTAGCAGCTCAGGACTAGCGGGCTGGCCCTACAATGAGCAGTTCTTC
TRBV6-5,TRBD1,once,14,TRBJ1-5,CASSRTGENQPQHF,TGTGCCAGCAGTAGGACAGGGGAAAATCAGCCCCAGCATTTT
TRBV30,TRBD1,.,15,TRBJ1-5,CAWSGGGQAGQPQHF,TGTGCCTGGAGCGGTGGGGGACAGGCAGGACAGCCCCAGCATTTT
TRBV27,TRBD2,.,14,TRBJ2-3,CASSPGGGGDTQYF,TGTGCCAGCAGTCCTGGGGGGGGAGGAGATACGCAGTATTTT